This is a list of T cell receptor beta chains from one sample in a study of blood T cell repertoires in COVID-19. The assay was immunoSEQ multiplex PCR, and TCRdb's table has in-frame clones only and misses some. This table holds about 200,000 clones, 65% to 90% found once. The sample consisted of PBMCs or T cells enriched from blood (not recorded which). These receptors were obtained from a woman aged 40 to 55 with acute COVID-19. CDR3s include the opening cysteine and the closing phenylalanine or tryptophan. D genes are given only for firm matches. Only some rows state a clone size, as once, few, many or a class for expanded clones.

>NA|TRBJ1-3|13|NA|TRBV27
TGTGCCAGCCGGGGTTCCTCTGGAAACACCATATATTTT
CASRGSSGNTIYF
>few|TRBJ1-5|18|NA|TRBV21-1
TGTGCCAGCAGCGCCCTCAGAGGTGACAGTATAATCAATCAGCCCCAGCATTTT
CASSALRGDSIINQPQHF
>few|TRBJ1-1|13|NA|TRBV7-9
TGTGCCAGCAGCTACAGGGTCGGGACTGAAGCTTTCTTT
CASSYRVGTEAFF
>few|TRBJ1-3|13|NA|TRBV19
TGTGCCAGTAGGCTAGGCTCTGGAAACACCATATATTTT
CASRLGSGNTIYF
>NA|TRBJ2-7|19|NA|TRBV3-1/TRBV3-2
TGTGCCAGCAGCCGACGACTCTCCCAGGGGGCGGGAGGGCCAGACGAGCAGTACTTC
CASSRRLSQGAGGPDEQYF
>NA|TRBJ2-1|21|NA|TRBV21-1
TGTGCCAGCAGCAAAGCCATCGGACAGCCAGCCCCGCTGTCCTCCTACAATGAGCAGTTCTTC
CASSKAIGQPAPLSSYNEQFF
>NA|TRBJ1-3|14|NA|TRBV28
TGTGCCAGCAGACGCGGGGGCTCTGGAAACACCATATATTTT
CASRRGGSGNTIYF
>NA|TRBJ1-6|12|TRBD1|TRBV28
TGTGCCAGCGAAAACAGGGGTTCACCCCTCCACTTT
CASENRGSPLHF
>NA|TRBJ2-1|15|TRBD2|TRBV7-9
TGTGCCAGCAGCCCCCGGACTAGTGGCTACAATGAGCAGTTCTTC
CASSPRTSGYNEQFF
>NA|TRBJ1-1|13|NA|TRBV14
TGTGCCAGCAGCCAAGATTCCTCACATGAAGCTTTCTTT
CASSQDSSHEAFF
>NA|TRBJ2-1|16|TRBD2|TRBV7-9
TGTGCCAGCGACCTAGGGGGAGCGGGAGGGAGGAATGAGCAGTTCTTC
CASDLGGAGGRNEQFF
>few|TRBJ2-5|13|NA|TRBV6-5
TGTGCCAGCAGTTACTCCCCATTGGAGACCCAGTACTTC
CASSYSPLETQYF
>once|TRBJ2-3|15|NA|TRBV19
TGTGCCAGTAGTCCGCAGGGCAGGGGTGTGGATACGCAGTATTTT
CASSPQGRGVDTQYF
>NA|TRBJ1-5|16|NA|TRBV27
TGTGCCAGCAGTTCCACCGGGACAATCGACAATCAGCCCCAGCATTTT
CASSSTGTIDNQPQHF
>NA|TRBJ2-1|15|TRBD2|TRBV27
TGTGCCAGCACCTTGGGCACTAGCGGGGAGAATGAGCAGTTCTTC
CASTLGTSGENEQFF
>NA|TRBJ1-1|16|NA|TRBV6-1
TGTGCCAGCAGTGAGCCCTCCCTACCCACGAACACTGAAGCTTTCTTT
CASSEPSLPTNTEAFF
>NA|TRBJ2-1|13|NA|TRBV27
TGTGCCAGCAGTTTGGCGCTAGTTAATGAGCAGTTCTTC
CASSLALVNEQFF
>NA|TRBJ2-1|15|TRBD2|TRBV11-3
TGTGCCAGCAGCCCTACTAGCGGGAGGGCCGGTGAGCAGTTCTTC
CASSPTSGRAGEQFF
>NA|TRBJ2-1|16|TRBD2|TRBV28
TGTGCCAGCAGTTCGTTACTAGCGGGAGGGCTCAATGAGCAGTTCTTC
CASSSLLAGGLNEQFF
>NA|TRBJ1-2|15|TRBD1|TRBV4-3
TGCGCCAGCAGACCGGGGACAGTTGCTAACTATGGCTACACCTTC
CASRPGTVANYGYTF
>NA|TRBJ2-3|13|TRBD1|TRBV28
TGTGCCAGCGGACAGGGGGCCGAAGATACGCAGTATTTT
CASGQGAEDTQYF
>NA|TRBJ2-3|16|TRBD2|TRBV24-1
TGTGCCACCAGTGATTTCTCTAGCGGGCTTACCGATACGCAGTATTTT
CATSDFSSGLTDTQYF
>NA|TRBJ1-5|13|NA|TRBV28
TGTGCCATCACCCGACAGATCAATCAGCCCCAGCATTTT
CAITRQINQPQHF
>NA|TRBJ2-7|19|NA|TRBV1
TGCACCAGCAGCCGACATTTGGGGCTAGCGGGAGAGGTGGGGCACGAGCAGTACTTC
CTSSRHLGLAGEVGHEQYF
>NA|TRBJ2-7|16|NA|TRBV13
TGTGCCAGCAGCCCCTCCTATTCACAGGGTCGGAACGAGCAGTACTTC
CASSPSYSQGRNEQYF
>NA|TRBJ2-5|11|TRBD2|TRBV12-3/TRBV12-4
TGTGCCAGCAGTACCCGGGGGGCCCAGTACTTC
CASSTRGAQYF
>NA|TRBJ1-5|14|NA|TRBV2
TGTGCCAGCAGCAGGGCCCGACTCAATCAGCCCCAGCATTTT
CASSRARLNQPQHF
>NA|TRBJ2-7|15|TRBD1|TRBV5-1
TGCGCCAGCAGCCCCCTCGGGCAGGGGGCCCACGAGCAGTACTTC
CASSPLGQGAHEQYF
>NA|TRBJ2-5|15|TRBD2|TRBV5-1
TGCGCCAGCAGCTTCGGTAGCGGGAGCTTGGTGACCCAGTACTTC
CASSFGSGSLVTQYF
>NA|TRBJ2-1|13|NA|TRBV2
TGTGCCAGTCGGTACGGGATCAACAATGAGCAGTTCTTC
CASRYGINNEQFF
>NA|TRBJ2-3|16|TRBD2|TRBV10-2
TGCGCCAGCATCCTAAGAGGTAGCGGGGTCACAGATACGCAGTATTTT
CASILRGSGVTDTQYF
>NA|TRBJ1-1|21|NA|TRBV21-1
TGTGCCAGCAGCAAAGCGCTTTGTGGGGGGACAGTCCGACCCAAAAACACTGAAGCTTTCTTT
CASSKALCGGTVRPKNTEAFF
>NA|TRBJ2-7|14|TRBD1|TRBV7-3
TGTGCCAGCAGCTCGGGACAGGGAATCTACGAGCAGTACTTC
CASSSGQGIYEQYF
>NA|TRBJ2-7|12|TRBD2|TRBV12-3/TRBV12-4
TGTGCCAGCAGCCCGCGGGGGTACGAGCAGTACTTC
CASSPRGYEQYF
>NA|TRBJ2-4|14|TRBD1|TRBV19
TGTGCCAGTAGTAAAATTCGACAGGGTAACATTCAGTACTTC
CASSKIRQGNIQYF
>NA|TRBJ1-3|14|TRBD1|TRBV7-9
TGTGCCAGCAGCTACGGGACAGCTGGAAACACCATATATTTT
CASSYGTAGNTIYF
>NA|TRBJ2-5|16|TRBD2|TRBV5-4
TGTGCCAGCAGCTTGGGGGGACTAGCGGGAGAAAAGACCCAGTACTTC
CASSLGGLAGEKTQYF
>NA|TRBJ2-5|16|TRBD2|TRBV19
TGTGCCAGTAGTGCCGGGACTAGCGGGAGGGTGCGGACCCAGTACTTC
CASSAGTSGRVRTQYF
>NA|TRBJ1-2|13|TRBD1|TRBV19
TGTGCCAGCACACCTGGGGACAGGAGTGGCTACACCTTC
CASTPGDRSGYTF
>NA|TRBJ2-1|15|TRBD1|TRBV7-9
TGTGCCAGCAGCTTAGGGGACAGGACCTACAATGAGCAGTTCTTC
CASSLGDRTYNEQFF
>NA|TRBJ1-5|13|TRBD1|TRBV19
TGTGCCAGCTCCGGGACAGGTTATCAGCCCCAGCATTTT
CASSGTGYQPQHF
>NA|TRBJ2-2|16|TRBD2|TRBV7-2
TGTGCCAGCAGCTTGAGACTAGCGGGAAACACCGGGGAGCTGTTTTTT
CASSLRLAGNTGELFF
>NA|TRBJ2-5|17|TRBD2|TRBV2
TGTGCCAGCAGTCCCTATCCCGGACTAGCGGGCCAAGAGACCCAGTACTTC
CASSPYPGLAGQETQYF
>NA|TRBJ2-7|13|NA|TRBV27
TGTGCCAGCAGTCTCGGGTCTGAATACGAGCAGTACTTC
CASSLGSEYEQYF
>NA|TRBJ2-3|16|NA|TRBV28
TGTGCCAGCCCCCCCGTCGAGGTGGTAAGCACAGATACGCAGTATTTT
CASPPVEVVSTDTQYF
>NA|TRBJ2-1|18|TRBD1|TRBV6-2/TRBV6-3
TGTGCCAGCAGTTACGGACGAGGGGGCGGGCCCACCTACAATGAGCAGTTCTTC
CASSYGRGGGPTYNEQFF
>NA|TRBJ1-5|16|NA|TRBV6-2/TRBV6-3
TGTGCCAGCAGTACCGCAGGGTTAGGGCCTGGTCAGCCCCAGCATTTT
CASSTAGLGPGQPQHF
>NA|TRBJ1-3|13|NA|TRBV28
TGTGCCAGCAGCTTAGGGGCCCCACAGGGAGGGTATTTT
CASSLGAPQGGYF
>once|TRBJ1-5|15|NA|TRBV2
TGTGCCAGCAGTGTACAGGGCCATAGCAATCAGCCCCAGCATTTT
CASSVQGHSNQPQHF
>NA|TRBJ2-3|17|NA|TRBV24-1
TGTGCCACCAGTGAGCCTTTGGGCGGAGGAAGCACAGATACGCAGTATTTT
CATSEPLGGGSTDTQYF
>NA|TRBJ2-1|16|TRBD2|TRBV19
TGTGCCAGTAGTATGTTGGGACTAACTAGTCACAATGAGCAGTTCTTC
CASSMLGLTSHNEQFF
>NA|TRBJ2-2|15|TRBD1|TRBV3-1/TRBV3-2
TGTGCCAGCAGCCCGGGACAGGGGGCAGTCGGGGAGCTGTTTTTT
CASSPGQGAVGELFF
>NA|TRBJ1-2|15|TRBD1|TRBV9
TGTGCCAGCAGCGTAGCGGGGACAGCTAACTATGGCTACACCTTC
CASSVAGTANYGYTF
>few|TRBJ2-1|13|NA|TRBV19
TGTGCCAGTAGTGGGGAAAGGGGGAATGAACAGTTCTTC
CASSGERGNEQFF